The 12 T cell receptor beta chains presented below share a single source sample, sequenced in a study of CD8+CD57+ T cells in acquired aplastic anemia. CDR3 and TCR beta VDJ profiling relied on genomic DNA as the template. TCRdb fed the reads into MiXCR, producing one record per CDR3 protein. The sample has 35,000 to 45,000 distinct CDR3 sequences, approximately 67% seen once. Sequences were obtained from sorted CD4+, CD8+, or CD8+CD57+ T cells (not recorded which) from PBMCs. These TCRs come from a human donor in good health, serving as a control.

This clonotype was found many times. This chain uses TRBV14 with TRBJ2-2, with 11 bases fitting TRBD2. V lost 2 bases and J lost 5; bases outside the gene matches: 22. This CDR3 contains 22 residues. Germline CDR1 SGHDN, CDR2 FVKESK. CDR3: CASSQPLGGLAGSVRGTGELFF. In nucleotides, the CDR3 is TGTGCCAGCAGCCAACCCCTAGGAGGACTAGCGGGTTCTGTGCGAGGGACCGGGGAGCTGTTTTTT.

The chain joins TRBV10-3 to TRBJ2-7; D is undetermined. The CDR3 length is 15 residues. The germline V and J ends were trimmed by 4 bases and 0 bases, with 13 bases remaining between them. Germline-derived CDR1 and CDR2 are ENHRY and SYGVKD. The CDR3 region has the DNA TGTGCCATCAGTGGAGCATCTCCCAACTCCTACGAGCAGTACTTC. The encoded protein is CAISGASPNSYEQYF.

This clonotype occurred a few times. The rearrangement links TRBV2 to TRBJ2-7; D remains ambiguous. The germline V gene has CDR1 SNHLY and CDR2 FYNNEI. This CDR3 comprises 14 residues. Trimming stripped 3 bases from V and 5 bases from J, with 14 bases between. The CDR3 is CASSDEAQGNEQYF. CDR3 DNA: TGTGCCAGCAGTGATGAGGCCCAAGGTAACGAGCAGTACTTC. Using reference TRBV2 and TRBJ2-7 for the parts outside the CDR3, the full variable domain is EPEVTQTPSHQVTQMGQEVILRCVPISNHLYFYWYRQILGQKVEFLVSFYNNEISEKSEIFDDQFSVERPDGSNFTLKIRSTKLEDSAMYFCASSDEAQGNEQYFGPGTRLTVT.

The chain joins TRBV25-1 to TRBJ1-1, with no clear D. Germline loops: CDR1 MGHDK, CDR2 SYGVNS. Between the trimmed V and J ends, which lost 9 bases and 0 bases, there was a span of 14 bases. The CDR3 has 14 residues. The CDR3, as DNA: TGTGCCAGTTCACCCCGGGAGTTGAACACTGAAGCTTTCTTT. This codes for CASSPRELNTEAFF.

The chain employs TRBV15 and TRBJ1-2, with a possible D match to TRBD1 (5 bases). V was pared by 0 bases and J by 8 bases, with 13 bases between. The germline gives CDR1 LNHNV, CDR2 YYDKDF (reference sequence). The CDR3 covers 14 residues. The CDR3 sequence: CATSRDRGMVGYTF. CDR3 in DNA: TGTGCCACCAGCAGAGATCGGGGGATGGTAGGCTACACCTTC.

This clonotype was seen a handful of times. At one end, the junction sequence differs from germline, possibly due to a read error. The rearrangement uses TRBV6-1 and TRBJ2-7, with D perhaps TRBD2 (5 bases). The V gene's germline CDR1 is MNHNS and CDR2 SASEGT. This CDR3 is 13 amino acids long. CDR3 sequence: CASRLSGTSEQYF. The CDR3 region has the DNA TGCGCCAGCAGACTCAGTGGCACTAGCGAGCAGTACTTC.

This clonotype has only one observation. This chain joins TRBV9 and TRBJ2-1, with 8 bases lining up with TRBD1. Germline CDR1 is SGDLS and CDR2 is YYNGEE. The CDR3 spans 14 residues. The junction had 9 bases not matched to a gene; V was cut back by 4 bases and J by 9 bases. CDR3 DNA sequence: TGTGCCAGCAGCCCAAGGGCAGGGGGCAGTGAGCAGTTCTTC. It encodes CASSPRAGGSEQFF. Variable domain in full (rest from reference TRBV9 and TRBJ2-1): DSGVTQTPKHLITATGQRVTLRCSPRSGDLSVYWYQQSLDQGLQFLIQYYNGEERAKGNILERFSAQQFPDLHSELNLSSLELGDSALYFCASSPRAGGSEQFFGPGTRLTVL.

The CDR3 DNA is TGTGCCAGCAGCTTAGTGTGGCAGATGAACACTGAAGCTTTCTTT. This codes for CASSLVWQMNTEAFF. The chain carries TRBV7-3 and TRBJ1-1; D gene ambiguous. The length of the CDR3 is 15 residues. The V gene's germline CDR1 is SGHTA and CDR2 FQGTGA. The germline V and J ends were trimmed by 2 bases and 0 bases, with 10 bases remaining between them.

The chain combines TRBV10-2 with TRBJ2-7, with 7 bases identical to TRBD2. The CDR3 sequence is 15 residues long. The ends lost 2 bases at V and 1 base at J; junction bases unmatched: 5. CDR1 WSHSY and CDR2 SAAADI come from the germline V gene. The CDR3 reads CASSEPSGASYEQYF. CDR3 coding DNA: TGCGCCAGCAGTGAGCCTAGCGGAGCTTCCTACGAGCAGTACTTC.

This clonotype was recorded a few times. The chain is built from TRBV29-1 and TRBJ2-7; D ambiguous. Germline V gives CDR1 SQVTM, CDR2 ANQGSEA. V lost 4 bases and J 4 bases, leaving 8 bases between the germline ends. The CDR3 covers 11 residues. CDR3 bases: TGCAGCGTTGTAGAGGTTTACGAGCAGTACTTC. This codes for CSVVEVYEQYF.

The chain couples TRBV24-1 to TRBJ2-3; no definite D call. Germline CDR1 reads KGHDR; CDR2 reads SFDVKD. The germline V and J ends were trimmed by 5 bases and 5 bases, with 7 bases remaining between them. This CDR3 is 12 amino acids long. In DNA, the CDR3 is TGTGCCACCAGTGCTGGTGGAGATACGCAGTATTTT. The encoded protein is CATSAGGDTQYF.

This clonotype was seen only once. The V gene is TRBV19, the J gene TRBJ1-1; the D is unclear. The CDR3 has 11 amino acids. Germline lookup yields CDR1 LNHDA and CDR2 SQIVND (reference sequence). Trimming took 1 base from V and 8 from J, leaving 5 bases between them. CDR3 DNA: TGTGCCAGTAGTATAGGTTACGAAGCTTTCTTT. Residues: CASSIGYEAFF.